What follows are 20 T cell receptor beta chains derived from one specimen sequenced in a study of cytomegalovirus exposure and HLA in healthy donors. The PCR used 60 Vbeta and 13 Jbeta primers. Profiled with immunoSEQ multiplex PCR; TCRdb holds only in-frame clones, not every one. The repertoire has fewer than 200,000 clones, 73% of them found once; the top ten carry 4.5% to 5.5%. Sequenced sample: PBMCs. The receptors originated from a woman aged 18-35 years in good health and CMV-seropositive.

Here the CDR3 DNA reads TGTGCCATCAGTGGAGCGGGGGGACAGCCCCAGCATTTT. Translating gives CAISGAGGQPQHF. V is TRBV10-3 and J is TRBJ1-5; TRBD1 might be the D (5 bases). CDR1 and CDR2 from the germline V gene are ENHRY and SYGVKD. The CDR3 covers 13 residues. Trimming stripped 4 bases from V and 7 bases from J, with 11 bases between.

The chain has TRBV29-1 and TRBJ2-5; possibly TRBD2 for D (5 bases). V was cut by 4 bases and J by 5 bases, with 14 bases left in between. The CDR3 consists of 13 residues. Looked up from germline, CDR1 is SQVTM and CDR2 is ANQGSEA. The CDR3 here is CSVAVGVWETQYF. The CDR3 nucleotides are TGCAGCGTTGCCGTCGGGGTATGGGAGACCCAGTACTTC. Supplemented by reference TRBV29-1 and TRBJ2-5, the full variable domain reads SAVISQKPSRDICQRGTSLTIQCQVDSQVTMMFWYRQQPGQSLTLIATANQGSEATYESGFVIDKFPISRPNLTFSTLTVSNMSPEDSSIYLCSVAVGVWETQYFGPGTRLLVL.

This clone was counted a few times. The chain links TRBV9 to TRBJ1-3, with D tentatively TRBD1 (5 bases). Per germline, CDR1 SGDLS and CDR2 YYNGEE. The CDR3 consists of 14 residues. V lost 4 bases and J 0 bases, leaving 8 bases between the germline ends. The CDR3 spells CASSPDSSGNTIYF. The DNA for the CDR3 is TGTGCCAGCAGCCCCGACAGCTCTGGAAACACCATATATTTT.

This chain links TRBV5-1 with TRBJ2-3, with 12 bases matching TRBD2. The CDR3 has 17 residues. With V trimmed by 0 bases and J by 7 bases, 9 bases remained unmatched. CDR1 and CDR2 from the germline V gene are SGHRS and YFSETQ. The CDR3: CASSLDTSGGLLYTQYF. In nucleotides, the CDR3 is TGCGCCAGCAGCTTGGATACTAGCGGGGGGTTACTATATACGCAGTATTTT.

The table lists this clone with a count of one. The chain joins TRBV5-1 to TRBJ2-1; D is uncertain. The CDR3 runs to 16 residues. CDR1 is SGHRS and CDR2 is YFSETQ in the germline V gene. Trimming pared 1 base from V and 0 bases from J, leaving 11 bases between. In DNA form, the CDR3 reads TGCGCCAGCAGCTTGTTGGGCCCCCCCTCCTACAATGAGCAGTTCTTC. Translating gives CASSLLGPPSYNEQFF.

In its sample, this clone was seen a few times. The CDR3 loop reads CASSPGQEQLFF. The CDR3 DNA is TGTGCCAGCTCACCGGGACAGGAACAACTGTTTTTT. V is TRBV18 and J is TRBJ1-4; 8 positions match TRBD1. The CDR3 runs 12 residues. Germline V gene lookup returns CDR1 KGHSH and CDR2 LQKENI. V gave up 3 bases and J gave up 12 bases; unmatched junction bases: 3.

V is TRBV1 and J is TRBJ1-1. TRBV1 constitutes a pseudogene. The CDR3 has 15 amino acids. The CDR3 DNA reads as TGCACCAGCAGCCCCATTCTCGGGAAACGGAGTGAAGCTTTCTTT. Encoded protein: CTSSPILGKRSEAFF.

The chain uses TRBV19 and TRBJ2-5; 9 nucleotides line up with TRBD2. The CDR3 is made up of 14 amino acids. V shed 7 bases, J shed 1 base, and the junction held 4 bases outside the gene matches. Germline V gene sequence: CDR1 LNHDA, CDR2 SQIVND (reference sequence). Here the CDR3 reads CASTPTSGQETQYF. The CDR3 DNA follows: TGTGCCAGTACCCCGACTAGCGGCCAAGAGACCCAGTACTTC. The full variable domain, rest sourced from reference TRBV19 and TRBJ2-5, is DGGITQSPKYLFRKEGQNVTLSCEQNLNHDAMYWYRQDPGQGLRLIYYSQIVNDFQKGDIAEGYSVSREKKESFPLTVTSAQKNPTAFYLCASTPTSGQETQYFGPGTRLLVL.

This chain connects TRBV5-1 to TRBJ1-1, with 7 nucleotides matching TRBD1. Trimming at V came to 0 bases and at J to 1 base, leaving 3 bases not matched to a gene. The CDR3 loop spans 15 amino acids. The germline gives CDR1 SGHRS, CDR2 YFSETQ. The CDR3: CASSLARGWNTEAFF. The CDR3 DNA reads TGCGCCAGCAGCTTGGCCAGGGGGTGGAACACTGAAGCTTTCTTT.

The gene calls are TRBV7-3 and TRBJ2-5; 7 bases agree with TRBD2. The CDR3 loop spans 16 amino acids. Losses at the gene ends were 0 bases for V and 1 base for J; bases not matched to a gene: 5. Looked up from germline, CDR1 is SGHTA and CDR2 is FQGTGA. The CDR3 region is CASSLTGGSPQETQYF. Written as DNA, the CDR3 is TGTGCCAGCAGCTTAACGGGCGGGAGCCCCCAAGAGACCCAGTACTTC.

V usage is TRBV6-5 and J usage is TRBJ1-4; 8 bases match TRBD1. Trimming at V came to 4 bases and at J to 2 bases, leaving 3 bases not matched to a gene. CDR1 and CDR2 (germline): MNHEY, SVGAGI. This CDR3 has 15 amino acids. The chain's CDR3 is CASSSRDRTNEKLFF. The CDR3 nucleotides read TGTGCCAGCAGTTCCCGGGACAGGACTAATGAAAAACTGTTTTTT.

V is TRBV29-1 and J is TRBJ1-2; D is unresolved. The V end lost 0 bases, the J end lost 4 bases, and 9 bases lay between the germline ends. Germline CDR1 is SQVTM and CDR2 is ANQGSEA. The CDR3 spans 13 residues. Here the CDR3 DNA reads TGCAGCGTTGAAGATGAGGGCAGCTATGGCTACACCTTC. Translating gives CSVEDEGSYGYTF. The entire variable domain, with the rest obtained from reference TRBV29-1 and TRBJ1-2, is as follows: SAVISQKPSRDICQRGTSLTIQCQVDSQVTMMFWYRQQPGQSLTLIATANQGSEATYESGFVIDKFPISRPNLTFSTLTVSNMSPEDSSIYLCSVEDEGSYGYTFGSGTRLTVV.

This chain links TRBV29-1 with TRBJ2-3; D gene unclear. CDR1 is SQVTM, CDR2 ANQGSEA, per germline. Trimming removed 5 bases at V and 2 bases at J, with 14 bases between. The CDR3 contains 14 residues. CDR3 nucleotide sequence: TGCAGCGTTACCAGAACGGCGGTCACAGATACGCAGTATTTT. Translated, it gives CSVTRTAVTDTQYF.

The V call is TRBV28, the J call TRBJ2-1; a weak D match, TRBD1 (7 bases). Trimming took 3 bases from V and 3 from J, leaving 15 bases between them. The CDR3 contains 16 residues. Per germline, CDR1 MDHEN and CDR2 SYDVKM. The CDR3 region has the DNA TGTGCCAGCAGTTTCTTGCGGGGACAGAGCTACAATGAGCAGTTCTTC. This translates into CASSFLRGQSYNEQFF.

CDR3 residues: CAWKRRGDTEAFF. The DNA for the CDR3 is TGTGCCTGGAAGCGGAGGGGAGACACTGAAGCTTTCTTT. The chain recombines TRBV30 with TRBJ1-1; a weak D match, TRBD1 (5 bases). Germline CDR1 reads GTSNPN; CDR2 reads SVGIG (reference sequence). V gave up 4 bases and J gave up 3 bases, with 12 bases separating them. There are 13 residues in the CDR3.

This clone was picked up a small number of times. This sequence joins TRBV6-5 and TRBJ1-2; D is possibly TRBD1 (5 bases). The CDR3 runs 15 residues. V lost 6 bases to trimming and J lost 4 bases, with 18 bases between them. Germline V gene sequence: CDR1 MNHEY, CDR2 SVGAGI. CDR3 sequence: CASRPNQGGGYGYTF. CDR3 nucleotide sequence: TGTGCCAGCAGACCTAACCAGGGTGGTGGCTATGGCTACACCTTC.

The rearrangement joins TRBV5-5 to TRBJ2-7, with 7 nucleotides matching TRBD2. V was pared by 3 bases and J by 5 bases, with 8 bases of the junction left unmatched. Per germline, CDR1 SGHKS and CDR2 YYEKEE (reference sequence). The CDR3 contains 14 residues. The CDR3 loop is CASSSGWGGNEQYF. DNA of the CDR3: TGTGCCAGCAGCTCGGGGTGGGGGGGTAACGAGCAGTACTTC.

The rearrangement joins TRBV30 to TRBJ1-1; no firm D call. Germline V CDR1 and CDR2: GTSNPN, SVGIG (reference sequence). Between the trimmed V and J ends, which lost 2 bases and 4 bases, there was a span of 5 bases. CDR3 size: 11 residues. The chain's CDR3 is CAWSLFTEAFF. The CDR3 DNA reads TGTGCCTGGAGTCTTTTCACTGAAGCTTTCTTT.

This sequence joins TRBV13 and TRBJ2-1; tentatively, D is TRBD2 (5 bases). The germline V gene has CDR1 PRHDT and CDR2 FYEKMQ (reference sequence). The length of the CDR3 is 12 residues. V was clipped by 2 bases and J by 9 bases, with 8 bases between them. CDR3 DNA: TGTGCCAGCAGCTTAAAAGGACTTGAGCAGTTCTTC. Translating gives CASSLKGLEQFF.

This sequence joins TRBV9 and TRBJ2-3; tentatively, D is TRBD1 (7 bases). The V gene's germline CDR1 is SGDLS and CDR2 YYNGEE. The CDR3 runs to 16 residues. V lost 3 bases and J 2 bases, leaving 16 bases between the germline ends. CDR3 loop: CASSGRGDRYTDTQYF. The CDR3 nucleotides are TGTGCCAGCAGCGGGAGGGGGGACAGATACACAGATACGCAGTATTTT.